Shown below are 15 T cell receptor beta chains from a single sample sequenced in a study of blood T cells in healthy people across ages. It was with a sample-barcoded 5' primer and a J-beta primer mix that a second PCR of roughly 7 to 12 cycles was run. From the 5' RACE reads, TCRdb called clonotypes with MiXCR, one entry per CDR3 protein. This sample has 710,000 or so distinct CDR3 sequences, with about 20% found just once. Sequencing used blood. The source of these receptors is a man aged 70 or older in good health.

The chain is built from TRBV18 and TRBJ2-7; no reliable D call. Germline values: CDR1 KGHSH, CDR2 LQKENI. The CDR3 is 13 residues long. V was clipped by 6 bases and J by 2 bases, with 11 bases between them. The CDR3: CASSPTTAYEQYV. For the CDR3, the DNA is TGTGCCAGCTCTCCGACAACAGCCTACGAGCAGTACGTC.

The V and J genes are TRBV12-3 or TRBV12-4 and TRBJ2-5; D gene unclear. Trimming removed 5 bases at V and 4 bases at J, with 11 bases between. The CDR3 extends over 13 amino acids. DNA of the CDR3: TGTGCCAGCAGTCGAGTCCCCTTAGAGACCCAGTACTTC. It translates to CASSRVPLETQYF.

The chain joins TRBV28 to TRBJ2-4; D is unclear. Germline V gene lookup returns CDR1 MDHEN and CDR2 SYDVKM. The CDR3 consists of 16 residues. Between the trimmed V and J ends, which lost 2 bases and 0 bases, there was a span of 11 bases. CDR3 nucleotides: TGTGCCAGCAGTTTAGGTCAGACTCTAGCCAAAAACATTCAGTACTTC. Encoded protein: CASSLGQTLAKNIQYF.

This clonotype occurred many times. V gene TRBV2 combines with J gene TRBJ2-5; 9 positions agree with TRBD2. Trimming cost V 6 bases and J 2 bases; bases outside gene matches: 4. CDR1 is SNHLY and CDR2 is FYNNEI in the germline V gene. This CDR3 comprises 14 residues. The CDR3 region has the DNA TGTGCCAGCAGAGGCCTAGCGGGACAAGAGACCCAGTACTTC. Its protein product is CASRGLAGQETQYF.

This clonotype was seen only a few times. This chain uses TRBV24-1 with TRBJ2-7; D not resolved. There are 11 residues in the CDR3. V dropped 4 bases and J dropped 3 bases, with 3 bases sitting between them. The germline V gene encodes CDR1 KGHDR and CDR2 SFDVKD. The CDR3 bases are TGTGCCACCAGTGACATCTACGAGCAGTACTTC. Its protein is CATSDIYEQYF.

On this clonotype: Just one base apart from a much larger clone, this may be a read error. The J gene is TRBJ2-1, the V gene TRBV29-1, with 7 bases lining up with TRBD2. Germline CDR1 SQVTM, CDR2 ANQGSEA. The CDR3 length is 14 residues. Trimming removed 7 bases from V and 5 bases from J; junction bases left unmatched: 11. The chain's CDR3 is CSAVGLAANNEQFF. The CDR3 nucleotides are TGCAGCGCTGTAGGCCTAGCGGCTAACAATGAGCAGTTCTTC.

The rearrangement links TRBV3-1 to TRBJ1-4, with D unclear. This CDR3 comprises 16 residues. V was cut by 0 bases and J by 0 bases, with 8 bases left in between. Looked up from germline, CDR1 is LGHDT and CDR2 is YNNKEL (reference sequence). Here the CDR3 reads CASSQDVAATNEKLFF. CDR3 sequence (DNA): TGTGCCAGCAGCCAAGACGTGGCAGCAACTAATGAAAAACTGTTTTTT.

The V gene is TRBV6-1, the J gene TRBJ2-3, with D possibly being TRBD1 (6 bases). This CDR3 has 16 amino acids. Trimming removed 4 bases from V and 2 bases from J, with 16 bases in between. Germline lookup yields CDR1 MNHNS and CDR2 SASEGT. The CDR3 reads CASSALAGALTDTQYF. The CDR3, as DNA: TGTGCCAGCAGTGCTTTGGCAGGGGCCCTCACAGATACGCAGTATTTT.

This clonotype was seen a handful of times. The J gene is TRBJ2-5, the V gene TRBV6-5, with D hard to call. Looked up from germline, CDR1 is MNHEY and CDR2 is SVGAGI. V was shortened by 8 bases and J by 3 bases, with 13 bases between the two germline ends. CDR3 size: 13 residues. CDR3 loop: CASSDPVKETQYF. The CDR3 bases are TGTGCCAGCTCCGACCCGGTCAAAGAGACCCAGTACTTC.

This chain joins TRBV19 and TRBJ1-4; D may be TRBD1 (6 bases). The CDR3 length is 14 residues. CDR1 LNHDA and CDR2 SQIVND come from the germline V gene (reference sequence). Between the trimmed V and J ends, which lost 5 bases and 8 bases, there was a span of 15 bases. The CDR3 protein is CASSPYRDTEKLFF. The DNA of the CDR3 is TGTGCCAGTAGTCCGTATAGGGACACCGAAAAACTGTTTTTT.

The gene calls are TRBV7-2 and TRBJ1-5; TRBD1 aligns across 11 bases. There are 16 residues in the CDR3. Trimming removed 5 bases from V and 5 bases from J; junction bases left unmatched: 8. Germline V gene data show CDR1 as SGHTA and CDR2 as FQGNSA. DNA of the CDR3: TGTGCCAGCAGCCCCGGGACAGGGGGGTTTGATCAGCCCCAGCATTTT. It codes for CASSPGTGGFDQPQHF.

This clonotype was seen a handful of times. The chain uses TRBV20-1 and TRBJ2-7, with 11 bases matching TRBD2. The length of the CDR3 is 12 residues. J was trimmed by 6 bases and V by 5 bases; bases with no gene match: 3. Germline V CDR1 and CDR2: DFQATT, SNEGSKA (reference sequence). The CDR3 bases are TGCAGTGCTCCCGGACTAGCGGGCGAGCAGTACTTC. Protein: CSAPGLAGEQYF.

The chain recombines TRBV30 with TRBJ2-5; D ambiguous. CDR1 is GTSNPN, CDR2 SVGIG, per germline (reference sequence). The CDR3 loop spans 14 amino acids. V gave up 5 bases and J gave up 5 bases, with 18 bases separating them. Here the CDR3 DNA reads TGTGCCTGGGGGTTAGGGCTTGGCCTGGAGACCCAGTACTTC. Protein product: CAWGLGLGLETQYF.

The rearrangement links TRBV27 to TRBJ2-4; the D call may be TRBD1 or TRBD2 (5 bases each). The CDR3 has 15 amino acids. Deletions cut 6 bases from V and 2 bases from J, with 14 bases between. CDR1 and CDR2 (germline): MNHEY, SMNVEV (reference sequence). The CDR3 region is CASRISGATKNIQYF. DNA of the CDR3: TGTGCCAGCAGAATATCCGGGGCGACCAAAAACATTCAGTACTTC.

The chain employs TRBV2 and TRBJ1-5; D is unclear. The CDR3 sequence is 16 residues long. Looked up from germline, CDR1 is SNHLY and CDR2 is FYNNEI. V lost 2 bases to trimming and J lost 1 base, with 12 bases between them. As DNA, the CDR3 is TGTGCCAGCAGTGAAAGGGAAGGGCCGAGCAATCAGCCCCAGCATTTT. It codes for CASSEREGPSNQPQHF.